These T cell receptor beta chains were read from a single sample in a study of type 1 and type 2 diabetes patients. In TCRdb, the multiplex PCR reads were re-called with MiXCR into one record per CDR3 protein. Of some 250,000 distinct CDR3 sequences in the sample, around 47% were seen once. Sequencing was carried out using peripheral blood mononuclear cells (PBMCs). The source of these receptors is a man between 18 and 29 years old with type 2 diabetes. Each CDR3 is given with its conserved first and last residue. D genes are given only for firm matches. Not all rows give a size; the values are once, few, many and, for expanded clones, a class.

clone size	J gene	CDR3 length	D gene	V gene	CDR3 protein
.	TRBJ2-1	16	TRBD1	TRBV18	CASSSSGGRDYNEQLF
few	TRBJ2-7	13	.	TRBV7-3	CASSSRDSYEQYF
few	TRBJ2-2	13	.	TRBV27	CASRLANTGELFF
.	TRBJ2-2	16	.	TRBV5-1	CASRAGGGVTPGELFF
.	TRBJ2-3	13	.	TRBV29-1	CSVEPGMRDTQYF
.	TRBJ2-1	12	.	TRBV7-9	CASSPGRDEQFF
.	TRBJ2-7	13	TRBD1	TRBV6-1	CACQDRGRYEQYF
.	TRBJ2-3	15	TRBD1	TRBV19	CASSLRQGSTDTQYF
.	TRBJ2-5	14	TRBD2	TRBV20-1	CSAGIAGGLETQYF
.	TRBJ2-2	11	.	TRBV6-5	CASSYVGELFF
many	TRBJ2-5	14	.	TRBV7-8	CASSLVVYQETQYF
.	TRBJ1-1	11	.	TRBV15	CATSRETEAFF
many	TRBJ2-7	17	TRBD1	TRBV25-1	CASSDPAAGQGSYEQYF
.	TRBJ1-1	15	.	TRBV7-8	CASSLIWAMNTEAFF
few	TRBJ2-7	15	.	TRBV5-1	CASSSQSHPPYEQYF
.	TRBJ2-7	13	.	TRBV28	CASSLSRAYEQYF
.	TRBJ2-1	13	.	TRBV2	CASSFQVKSEQFF
few	TRBJ2-7	16	.	TRBV15	CATSRGDGNLFSEQYF
many	TRBJ2-1	13	.	TRBV6-6	CASSPSRNNEQFF
.	TRBJ1-1	15	.	TRBV30	CASSISAALNTEAFF
.	TRBJ1-2	13	TRBD1	TRBV7-2	CASSPGGQGQDTF
.	TRBJ1-2	13	TRBD1	TRBV20-1	CSARTGGDYGYTF